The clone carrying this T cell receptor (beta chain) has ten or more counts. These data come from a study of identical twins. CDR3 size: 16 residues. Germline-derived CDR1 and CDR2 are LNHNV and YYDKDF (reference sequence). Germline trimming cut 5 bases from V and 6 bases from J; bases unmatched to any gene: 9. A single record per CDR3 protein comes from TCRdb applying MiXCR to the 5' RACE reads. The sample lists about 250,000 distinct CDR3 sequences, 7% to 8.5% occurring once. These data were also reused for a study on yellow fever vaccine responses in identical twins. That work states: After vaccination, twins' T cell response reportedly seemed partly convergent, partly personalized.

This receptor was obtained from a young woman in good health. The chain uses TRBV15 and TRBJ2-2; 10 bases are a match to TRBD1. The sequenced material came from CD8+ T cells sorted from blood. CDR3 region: CATSPWDRGYAGELFF. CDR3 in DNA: TGTGCCACCAGCCCCTGGGACAGGGGTTATGCCGGGGAGCTGTTTTTT.